The subject of this entry is one TCR beta chain. This sample stems from a study of T cells expressing NK-cell markers. Study-level information: Repertoire data for TCR beta were derived from sorted T cells (CD3+CD56+NKG2C+, CD3+CD56+NKG2C- and CD3+CD56-NKG2C+).

CDR1 is SEHNR, CDR2 FQNEAQ, per germline (reference sequence). The CDR3 has 15 residues. As the method of synthesis, 5'RACE template switching with UMIs yielded TCR beta cDNA. TCRdb reprocessed the 5' RACE reads and keeps a single row for each CDR3 protein, giving no DNA. This table holds 450,000 to 600,000 distinct CDR3 sequences. The sample taken for sequencing was blood T cells: a sorted CD56 or NKG2C T cell subset, CD4+ or CD8+ T cells, or bulk PBMC T cells (not recorded which). The chain couples TRBV7-9 to TRBJ2-7; without DNA, the TCRdb call of TRBD1 cannot be checked. This receptor was identified in a man younger than 35 in good health. The CDR3 spells CASSPGSGPTYEQYF. Variable domain in full (rest from reference TRBV7-9 and TRBJ2-7): DTGVSQNPRHKITKRGQNVTFRCDPISEHNRLYWYRQTLGQGPEFLTYFQNEAQLEKSRLLSDRFSAERPKGSFSTLEIQRTEQGDSAMYLCASSPGSGPTYEQYFGPGTRLTVT.